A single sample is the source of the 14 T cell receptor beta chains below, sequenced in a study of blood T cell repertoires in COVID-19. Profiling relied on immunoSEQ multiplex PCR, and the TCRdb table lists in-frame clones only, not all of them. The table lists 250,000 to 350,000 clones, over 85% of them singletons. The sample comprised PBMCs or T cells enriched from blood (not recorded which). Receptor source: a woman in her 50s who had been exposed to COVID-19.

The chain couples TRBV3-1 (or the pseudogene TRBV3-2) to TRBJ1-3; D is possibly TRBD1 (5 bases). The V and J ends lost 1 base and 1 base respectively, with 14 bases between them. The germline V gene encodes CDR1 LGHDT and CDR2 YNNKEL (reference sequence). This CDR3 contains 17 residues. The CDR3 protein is CASSQGLGEGSGNTIYF. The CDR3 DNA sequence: TGTGCCAGCAGCCAAGGGCTGGGGGAGGGGTCTGGAAACACCATATATTTT.

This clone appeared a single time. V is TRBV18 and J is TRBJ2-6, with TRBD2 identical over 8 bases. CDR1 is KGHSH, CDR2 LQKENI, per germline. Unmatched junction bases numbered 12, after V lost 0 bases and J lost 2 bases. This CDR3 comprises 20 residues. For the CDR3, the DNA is TGTGCCAGCTCACCACCTCGACTTAGCGGGGTATTAGCTGGGGCCAACGTCCTGACTTTC. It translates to CASSPPRLSGVLAGANVLTF.

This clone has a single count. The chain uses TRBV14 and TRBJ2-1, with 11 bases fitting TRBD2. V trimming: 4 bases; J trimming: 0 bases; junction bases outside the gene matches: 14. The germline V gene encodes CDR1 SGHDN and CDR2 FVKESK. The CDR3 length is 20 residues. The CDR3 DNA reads TGTGCCAGCAGCCGAGCAATCGGACTAGCGGGCCAGAGCTCCTACAATGAGCAGTTCTTC. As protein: CASSRAIGLAGQSSYNEQFF.

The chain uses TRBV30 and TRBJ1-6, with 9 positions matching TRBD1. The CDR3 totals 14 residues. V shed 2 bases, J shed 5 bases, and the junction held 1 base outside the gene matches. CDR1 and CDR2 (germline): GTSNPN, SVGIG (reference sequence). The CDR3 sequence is CAWSRTGDNSPLHF. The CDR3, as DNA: TGTGCCTGGAGTAGGACAGGGGATAATTCACCCCTCCACTTT.

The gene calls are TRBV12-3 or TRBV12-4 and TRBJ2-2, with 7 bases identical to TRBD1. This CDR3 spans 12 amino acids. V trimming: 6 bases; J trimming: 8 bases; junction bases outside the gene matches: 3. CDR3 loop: CASSLGQGELFF. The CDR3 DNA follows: TGTGCCAGCAGCCTGGGACAGGGGGAGCTGTTTTTT.

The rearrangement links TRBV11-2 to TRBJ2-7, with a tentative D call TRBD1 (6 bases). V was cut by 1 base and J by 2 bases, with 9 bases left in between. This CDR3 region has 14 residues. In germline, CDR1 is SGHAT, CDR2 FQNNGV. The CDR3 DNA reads TGTGCCAGCAGCTTAGCACAGGGTCCCTACGAGCAGTACTTC. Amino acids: CASSLAQGPYEQYF.

Here the CDR3 reads CASSQDPGTGDPRTGELFF. DNA for the CDR3: TGTGCCAGCAGCCAAGACCCCGGGACAGGAGACCCCAGGACCGGGGAGCTGTTTTTT. V usage is TRBV4-2 and J usage is TRBJ2-2; the match to TRBD1 covers 8 bases. The V gene's germline CDR1 is LGHNA and CDR2 YNFKEQ. V lost 0 bases, J lost 5 bases, and 14 bases stayed unmatched. The CDR3 has 19 residues.

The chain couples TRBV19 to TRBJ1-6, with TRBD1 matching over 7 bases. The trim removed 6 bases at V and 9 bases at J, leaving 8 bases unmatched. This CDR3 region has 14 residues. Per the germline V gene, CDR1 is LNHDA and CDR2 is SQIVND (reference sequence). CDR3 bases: TGTGCCAGTAGAGAACAGGGGTTGGGTTCACCCCTCCACTTT. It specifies CASREQGLGSPLHF. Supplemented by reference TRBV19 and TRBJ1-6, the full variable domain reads DGGITQSPKYLFRKEGQNVTLSCEQNLNHDAMYWYRQDPGQGLRLIYYSQIVNDFQKGDIAEGYSVSREKKESFPLTVTSAQKNPTAFYLCASREQGLGSPLHFGNGTRLTVT.

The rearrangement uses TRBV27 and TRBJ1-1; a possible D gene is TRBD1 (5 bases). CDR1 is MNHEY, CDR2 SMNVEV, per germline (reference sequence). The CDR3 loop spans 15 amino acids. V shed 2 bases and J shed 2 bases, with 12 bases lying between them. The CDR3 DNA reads TGTGCCAGCAGTTTAGCGACAGATCTCAACACTGAAGCTTTCTTT. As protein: CASSLATDLNTEAFF.

This CDR3 reads CASRLDRGGYTF. As DNA, the CDR3 is TGTGCCAGCAGGCTAGATCGTGGAGGCTACACCTTC. This chain joins TRBV28 and TRBJ1-2; D gene unclear. Germline V CDR1 and CDR2: MDHEN, SYDVKM. This CDR3 comprises 12 residues. V was pared by 6 bases and J by 8 bases, with 13 bases between.

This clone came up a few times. CDR3 sequence (DNA): TGCGCCAGCAGTCCCGGGGAGGGACCCTATGGCTACACCTTC. This encodes CASSPGEGPYGYTF. This chain uses TRBV5-1 with TRBJ1-2, with a possible D match to TRBD1 (5 bases). The CDR3 has 14 amino acids. V gave up 5 bases and J gave up 4 bases, with 15 bases separating them. The germline CDR1 and CDR2 sequences are SGHRS and YFSETQ.

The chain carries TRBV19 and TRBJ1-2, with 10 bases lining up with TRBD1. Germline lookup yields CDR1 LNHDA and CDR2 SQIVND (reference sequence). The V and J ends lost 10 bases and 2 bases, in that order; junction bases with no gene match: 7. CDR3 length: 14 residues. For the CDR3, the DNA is TGTGCCACGCGCGACAGGGGGCAGAACTATGGCTACACCTTC. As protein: CATRDRGQNYGYTF. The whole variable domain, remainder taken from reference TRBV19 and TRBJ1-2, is DGGITQSPKYLFRKEGQNVTLSCEQNLNHDAMYWYRQDPGQGLRLIYYSQIVNDFQKGDIAEGYSVSREKKESFPLTVTSAQKNPTAFYLCATRDRGQNYGYTFGSGTRLTVV.

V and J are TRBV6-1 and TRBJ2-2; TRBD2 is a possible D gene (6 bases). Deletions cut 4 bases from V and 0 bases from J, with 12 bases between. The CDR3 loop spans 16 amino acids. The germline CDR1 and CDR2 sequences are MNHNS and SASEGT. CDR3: CASSGVGGSNTGELFF. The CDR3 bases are TGTGCCAGCAGTGGGGTGGGGGGATCGAACACCGGGGAGCTGTTTTTT.

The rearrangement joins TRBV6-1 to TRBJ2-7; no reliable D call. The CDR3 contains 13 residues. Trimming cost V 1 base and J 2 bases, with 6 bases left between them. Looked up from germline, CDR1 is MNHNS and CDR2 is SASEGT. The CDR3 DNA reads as TGTGCCAGCAGTGAAGGCGTAACCTACGAGCAGTACTTC. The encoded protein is CASSEGVTYEQYF.